Below are 20 T cell receptor beta chains sequenced from a single sample in a study of glioma-infiltrating T cells. Using RNA template, CDR3s of TCR alpha and beta were amplified with iRepertoire arm-PCR. TCRdb independently ran MiXCR on the multiplex PCR reads; one entry per CDR3 protein. This table has some 10,000 distinct CDR3 sequences, 50% to 65% appearing once. Sequenced: glioma tissue, nonneoplastic brain tissue, or PBMCs (not recorded which). The receptors shown here come from a human donor with low-grade glioma or glioblastoma, undergoing nonglioma brain surgery, or in good health (not recorded which).

V usage is TRBV27 and J usage is TRBJ2-2; D gene unclear. CDR1 MNHEY and CDR2 SMNVEV come from the germline V gene (reference sequence). Trimming stripped 9 bases from V and 3 bases from J, with 11 bases between. The CDR3 extends over 13 amino acids. CDR3 region: CARYRADTGELFF. In DNA form, the CDR3 reads TGTGCCAGATATAGGGCCGACACCGGGGAGCTGTTTTTT.

The genes are TRBV25-1 and TRBJ1-1; D gene ambiguous. Trimming removed 4 bases at V and 4 bases at J, with 10 bases between. CDR1 and CDR2 from the germline V gene are MGHDK and SYGVNS. The CDR3 totals 13 residues. The CDR3: CASSARAFTEAFF. The CDR3 nucleotides are TGTGCCAGCAGTGCTAGAGCATTCACTGAAGCTTTCTTT.

This clonotype was picked up many times. The gene calls are TRBV29-1 and TRBJ2-1; either TRBD1 or TRBD2 may supply D (5 bases each). This CDR3 spans 14 amino acids. V lost 6 bases and J 6 bases, leaving 18 bases between the germline ends. Germline-derived CDR1 and CDR2 are SQVTM and ANQGSEA. The CDR3 coding sequence is TGCAGCGTGAACCGGGACGGGTGGCGCAATGAGCAGTTCTTC. It specifies CSVNRDGWRNEQFF.

A remark on this clonotype: Since a much larger clone is just one base distant, this may be a read error. The V gene is TRBV29-1, the J gene TRBJ2-7, with 7 bases that match TRBD1. The length of the CDR3 is 14 residues. Germline V gene sequence: CDR1 SQVTM, CDR2 ANQGSEA. After removal of 3 bases from V and 2 bases from J, the junction contained 7 bases not matched to a gene. The CDR3 DNA is TGCAGCGTTGAGGGGGACAGCGCTCCCTACGAGCAGTACTTC. Its protein product is CSVEGDSAPYEQYF.

The chain links TRBV4-2 to TRBJ1-1, with D uncertain. With 0 bases removed from V and 2 bases from J, the gap between germline ends came to 13 bases. The CDR3 length is 16 residues. From germline, CDR1 is LGHNA and CDR2 YNFKEQ. The DNA of the CDR3 is TGTGCCAGCAGCCAAGATACGTGTTGGGTTAACACTGAAGCTTTCTTT. This codes for CASSQDTCWVNTEAFF.

This clonotype was seen repeatedly, ten times or more. The rearrangement links TRBV29-1 to TRBJ1-2, with D possibly TRBD1 on 5 matching bases. Germline V gene data show CDR1 as SQVTM and CDR2 as ANQGSEA. V lost 6 bases and J lost 6, with 20 bases in between. This CDR3 has 14 residues. The CDR3 region has the DNA TGCAGCGTGAAAGATTCGACAGAAAGTGATGGCTACACCTTC. Translation gives CSVKDSTESDGYTF.

This rearrangement joins TRBV11-2 to TRBJ2-3; TRBD1 matches at 8 bases. Germline CDR1 SGHAT, CDR2 FQNNGV. CDR3 length: 14 residues. J was trimmed by 3 bases and V by 6 bases; bases with no gene match: 5. The CDR3 DNA follows: TGTGCCAGCAGTCACAACAGGGGGACAGATACGCAGTATTTT. This sequence encodes CASSHNRGTDTQYF.

This chain uses TRBV6-6 with TRBJ2-1; a weak D match, TRBD1 (6 bases). V gave up 1 base and J gave up 2 bases, with 21 bases separating them. Germline loops: CDR1 MNHNY, CDR2 SVGAGI (reference sequence). This CDR3 contains 19 residues. CDR3 amino acids: CASSYFDGARTVPYNEQFF. CDR3 DNA sequence: TGTGCCAGCAGTTACTTTGACGGTGCTAGGACAGTGCCCTACAATGAGCAGTTCTTC.

This clonotype appeared once. This chain connects TRBV7-2 to TRBJ1-5, with a weak D call TRBD1 (6 bases). Looked up from germline, CDR1 is SGHTA and CDR2 is FQGNSA. V gave up 9 bases and J gave up 5 bases, with 14 bases separating them. The CDR3 has 13 amino acids. The CDR3 nucleotides are TGTGCCAGGAGAGGGACACATGATCAGCCCCAGCATTTT. Its protein is CARRGTHDQPQHF.

This chain links TRBV15 with TRBJ2-5; 8 bases match TRBD1. The germline V gene encodes CDR1 LNHNV and CDR2 YYDKDF (reference sequence). The CDR3 covers 16 residues. V shed 5 bases and J 5 bases; nucleotides not matched to a gene: 13. CDR3 DNA: TGTGCCACCAGCGCCCTACAGCGTGACAGGGGTGAGACCCAGTACTTC. Its translation is CATSALQRDRGETQYF.

This chain joins TRBV20-1 and TRBJ2-1; a possible D gene is TRBD2 (6 bases). The germline V gene encodes CDR1 DFQATT and CDR2 SNEGSKA (reference sequence). V was shortened by 4 bases and J by 7 bases, with 17 bases between the two germline ends. The CDR3 consists of 14 residues. DNA for the CDR3: TGCAGTGCTATTCCTATCGGGAGAAGGAATGAGCAGTTCTTC. Translation: CSAIPIGRRNEQFF.

Concerning this clonotype itself: One base away lies a much larger clone, so this may be a sequencing read error. The chain combines TRBV28 with TRBJ2-4; D is undetermined. CDR3 length equals 15 residues. Germline V gene data show CDR1 as MDHEN and CDR2 as SYDVKM. The CDR3 DNA is TGTCCCAGCAGTTTCGGTTGGGTAGCCGAAAACATTCAGTACTTC. Translation: CPSSFGWVAENIQYF.

Notes on this clonotype: One junction end disagrees with the germline gene, perhaps due to a read error. The chain recombines TRBV7-2 with TRBJ2-1; 8 bases fit TRBD2. The CDR3 contains 15 residues. CDR1 and CDR2 (germline): SGHTA, FQGNSA. CDR3 nucleotides: TGTGCCAGCAGCCTAATGGGACTAGAGGTGAATGAGAAGTTCTTC. It encodes CASSLMGLEVNEKFF.

Concerning this clonotype itself: A much bigger clone sits one base away, suggesting this may be a read error. This CDR3 fails to terminate in the conserved phenylalanine or tryptophan, so it likely reflects a read error. V and J are TRBV7-2 and TRBJ2-7; D perhaps matches TRBD2 (5 bases). With 4 bases removed from V and 7 bases from J, the gap between germline ends came to 17 bases. Germline V gene data show CDR1 as SGHTA and CDR2 as FQGNSA. The CDR3 spans 14 residues. CDR3: CASSSLGGWGEQYL. The CDR3, as DNA: TGTGCCAGCAGCTCCCTAGGCGGGTGGGGAGAGCAGTACCTC.

This clonotype is judged medium-sized. The chain links TRBV12-3 or TRBV12-4 to TRBJ1-2; D is unclear. The CDR3 sequence is 14 residues long. Trimming cost V 6 bases and J 2 bases, with 13 bases left between them. DNA for the CDR3: TGTGCCAGCAGCCCGGACCGTGCGAACTATGGCTACACCTTC. Amino acid sequence: CASSPDRANYGYTF.

A word on this clonotype: A read error is possible here, since a much larger clone lies one base away. This chain links TRBV3-1 with TRBJ2-1; tentatively, D is TRBD1 (5 bases). CDR1 LGHDT and CDR2 YNNKEL come from the germline V gene (reference sequence). V lost 5 bases and J 6 bases, leaving 14 bases between the germline ends. The CDR3 totals 14 residues. The CDR3 is CASSKVHRPNEQFF. The CDR3 DNA sequence: TGTGCCAGCAGCAAAGTCCACAGGCCCAATGAGCAGTTCTTC.

With regard to this clonotype: Possible read error: a much larger clone is one base away. The chain employs TRBV29-1 and TRBJ2-1; D gene ambiguous. V lost 7 bases to trimming and J lost 5 bases, with 6 bases between them. This CDR3 spans 10 amino acids. The V gene's germline CDR1 is SQVTM and CDR2 ANQGSEA. The CDR3 here is CSAENNEQFF. As DNA, the CDR3 is TGCAGCGCAGAAAACAATGAGCAGTTCTTC.

This chain joins TRBV4-2 and TRBJ2-1; 12 nucleotides agree with TRBD2. Germline trimming cut 4 bases from V and 1 base from J; bases unmatched to any gene: 2. This CDR3 comprises 16 residues. Germline V gene lookup returns CDR1 LGHNA and CDR2 YNFKEQ. CDR3: CASSPLAGGSYNEQFF. For the CDR3, the DNA is TGTGCCAGCAGCCCACTAGCGGGAGGTTCCTACAATGAGCAGTTCTTC.

This clonotype was seen many times. The chain uses TRBV29-1 and TRBJ1-2, with D uncertain. The CDR3 has 13 amino acids. The germline gives CDR1 SQVTM, CDR2 ANQGSEA. V was pared by 5 bases and J by 4 bases, with 14 bases between. The CDR3 region has the DNA TGCAGCGTTAAAACCTACAGCGCCTATGGCTACACCTTC. This sequence encodes CSVKTYSAYGYTF.

The V and J genes are TRBV7-9 and TRBJ2-1; D is perhaps TRBD1 or TRBD2 (5 bases each). The CDR3 is 20 amino acids. CDR1 and CDR2 from the germline V gene are SEHNR and FQNEAQ (reference sequence). Trimming took off 7 bases at V and 0 bases at J, with 28 bases between the two ends. The CDR3 here is CASTGEGIAGALSSYNEQFF. CDR3 in DNA: TGTGCCAGCACCGGAGAGGGGATAGCCGGGGCCCTGAGCTCCTACAATGAGCAGTTCTTC.